This T cell receptor beta chain was documented in a study of cytomegalovirus exposure and HLA in healthy donors. In the study overall: Earlier, roughly 180 million T cells were analyzed, and some 120 million unique TCR beta sequences were found among them. Findings and caveats of the study: Fewer N-insertions than the roughly 670-donor mean were reportedly shown by an Asian-associated ancestry cluster in a later analysis. The classifier, whose performance was assessed in both the original and validation cohorts, reportedly diagnosed cytomegalovirus status with high specificity and sensitivity.

Details on this clone: Its antigen is still unknown.

From germline, CDR1 is MDHEN and CDR2 SYDVKM. J was trimmed by 10 bases and V by 6 bases; bases with no gene match: 6. The CDR3 has 14 amino acids. The PCR had 60 Vbeta and 13 Jbeta primers. Here immunoSEQ multiplex PCR was the method, and the copy in TCRdb shows in-frame clones only, minus some. The listing contains tens of thousands of clones. Sequenced sample: PBMCs. The chain combines TRBV28 with TRBJ1-6; 10 bases align to TRBD1. This sequence was found in a man aged 35 to 55 in good health and CMV-seronegative. The DNA for the CDR3 is TGTGCCAGCAGGCCCGGGACAGGGGCATCACCCCTCCACTTT. As protein: CASRPGTGASPLHF.